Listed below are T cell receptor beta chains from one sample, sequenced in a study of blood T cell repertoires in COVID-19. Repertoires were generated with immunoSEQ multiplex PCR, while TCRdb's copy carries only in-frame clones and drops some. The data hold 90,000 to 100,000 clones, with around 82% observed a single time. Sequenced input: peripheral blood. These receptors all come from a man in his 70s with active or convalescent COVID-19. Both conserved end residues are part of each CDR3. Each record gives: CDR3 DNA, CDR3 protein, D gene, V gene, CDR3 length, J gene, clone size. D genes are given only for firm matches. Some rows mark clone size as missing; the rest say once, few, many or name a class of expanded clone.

cdr3_nt: TGTGCCAGCAGCCGGGACAGTATTACAGATACGCAGTATTTT; cdr3_aa: CASSRDSITDTQYF; d_call: TRBD1; v_call: TRBV25-1; cdr3_length: 14; j_call: TRBJ2-3; clone_size: .
cdr3_nt: TGTGCCAGCAGCTCCAACTACGAGCAGTACTTC; cdr3_aa: CASSSNYEQYF; d_call: .; v_call: TRBV11-2; cdr3_length: 11; j_call: TRBJ2-7; clone_size: .
cdr3_nt: TGTGCCAGCAGTTACCAAGGGAGGGAAGGCTACACCTTC; cdr3_aa: CASSYQGREGYTF; d_call: .; v_call: TRBV6-5; cdr3_length: 13; j_call: TRBJ1-2; clone_size: few
cdr3_nt: TGTGCCAGCTCGAAGGGGTGGGATAGCAATCAGCCCCAGCATTTT; cdr3_aa: CASSKGWDSNQPQHF; d_call: .; v_call: TRBV18; cdr3_length: 15; j_call: TRBJ1-5; clone_size: .
cdr3_nt: TGTGCCAGTAAATATGGGACTAGCGGCACAGATACGCAGTATTTT; cdr3_aa: CASKYGTSGTDTQYF; d_call: TRBD2; v_call: TRBV19; cdr3_length: 15; j_call: TRBJ2-3; clone_size: .
cdr3_nt: TGTGCCAGCACCGCGGGGAGCTCCTACAATGAGCAGTTCTTC; cdr3_aa: CASTAGSSYNEQFF; d_call: .; v_call: TRBV7-2; cdr3_length: 14; j_call: TRBJ2-1; clone_size: .
cdr3_nt: TGTGCCAGCAGCTTGGACAGGGTGGGAAATTCACCCCTCCACTTT; cdr3_aa: CASSLDRVGNSPLHF; d_call: .; v_call: TRBV5-6; cdr3_length: 15; j_call: TRBJ1-6; clone_size: .
cdr3_nt: TGTGCCAGTAGTATACGGGCGGGGGGCAACACCGGGGAGCTGTTTTTT; cdr3_aa: CASSIRAGGNTGELFF; d_call: TRBD2; v_call: TRBV19; cdr3_length: 16; j_call: TRBJ2-2; clone_size: .
cdr3_nt: TGTGCCAGCAGCTCGGTATCATTCCGAACGCGGCCCCAGCATTTT; cdr3_aa: CASSSVSFRTRPQHF; d_call: .; v_call: TRBV7-8; cdr3_length: 15; j_call: TRBJ1-5; clone_size: .
cdr3_nt: TGCGCCAGCAGCCAAGATTGGGACAGGTATTTTGCAGATACGCAGTATTTT; cdr3_aa: CASSQDWDRYFADTQYF; d_call: TRBD1; v_call: TRBV4-3; cdr3_length: 17; j_call: TRBJ2-3; clone_size: .
cdr3_nt: TGCAGTGCTAGTCTCGGGACAGGGGAGGACGGGGAGCTGTTTTTT; cdr3_aa: CSASLGTGEDGELFF; d_call: TRBD1; v_call: TRBV20-1; cdr3_length: 15; j_call: TRBJ2-2; clone_size: once
cdr3_nt: TGTGCCAGCAGTTACGGGGGCAGGAGTAATTCACCCCTCCACTTT; cdr3_aa: CASSYGGRSNSPLHF; d_call: .; v_call: TRBV6-5; cdr3_length: 15; j_call: TRBJ1-6; clone_size: few
cdr3_nt: TGTGCCAGCTCACCCATAGTCCCCTACAATGAGCAGTTCTTC; cdr3_aa: CASSPIVPYNEQFF; d_call: .; v_call: TRBV18; cdr3_length: 14; j_call: TRBJ2-1; clone_size: .
cdr3_nt: TGTGCCAGCAGTCTGAGACCCCGCCCGGACTTAAGCATTAATGAAAAACTGTTTTTT; cdr3_aa: CASSLRPRPDLSINEKLFF; d_call: .; v_call: TRBV6-6; cdr3_length: 19; j_call: TRBJ1-4; clone_size: .
cdr3_nt: TGCGCCAGCAGCCAAGAACTAGCGGCCCACGAAGGGGATACGCAGTATTTT; cdr3_aa: CASSQELAAHEGDTQYF; d_call: TRBD2; v_call: TRBV4-1; cdr3_length: 17; j_call: TRBJ2-3; clone_size: .
cdr3_nt: TGTGCCAGCAGCAAGGGACACTCCTCTGGGGCCAACGTCCTGACTTTC; cdr3_aa: CASSKGHSSGANVLTF; d_call: .; v_call: TRBV5-8; cdr3_length: 16; j_call: TRBJ2-6; clone_size: .
cdr3_nt: TGTGCCACCAGCAGAAAACCGGGACAGGGGAGCAATCAGCCCCAGCATTTT; cdr3_aa: CATSRKPGQGSNQPQHF; d_call: TRBD1; v_call: TRBV15; cdr3_length: 17; j_call: TRBJ1-5; clone_size: .
cdr3_nt: TGTGCCAGCAGCACCACGGACAGGTCCTACGAGCAGTACTTC; cdr3_aa: CASSTTDRSYEQYF; d_call: TRBD1; v_call: TRBV13; cdr3_length: 14; j_call: TRBJ2-7; clone_size: .
cdr3_nt: TGTGCCAGTAGTATAGTGGACAGCACTGAAGCTTTCTTT; cdr3_aa: CASSIVDSTEAFF; d_call: .; v_call: TRBV19; cdr3_length: 13; j_call: TRBJ1-1; clone_size: .
cdr3_nt: TGTGCCAGCAGCTCCTGGGGGGTTGACTATGGCTACACCTTC; cdr3_aa: CASSSWGVDYGYTF; d_call: .; v_call: TRBV7-2; cdr3_length: 14; j_call: TRBJ1-2; clone_size: .
cdr3_nt: TGTGCCAGCTCACCAGGGCTTGGATCTATTGAGCAGTTCTTC; cdr3_aa: CASSPGLGSIEQFF; d_call: .; v_call: TRBV18; cdr3_length: 14; j_call: TRBJ2-1; clone_size: .
cdr3_nt: TGTGCCAGCAGTTATCAACATGCAGGGGGTGGAAACACCATATATTTT; cdr3_aa: CASSYQHAGGGNTIYF; d_call: TRBD1; v_call: TRBV6-5; cdr3_length: 16; j_call: TRBJ1-3; clone_size: .
cdr3_nt: TGTGCCAGCAGCCAAAACCCGTCGGGACTAGGGGAAGAGACCCAGTACTTC; cdr3_aa: CASSQNPSGLGEETQYF; d_call: TRBD2; v_call: TRBV7-8; cdr3_length: 17; j_call: TRBJ2-5; clone_size: .
cdr3_nt: TGCGCCAGCAGCGACGACAGCCTCTATGGCTACACCTTC; cdr3_aa: CASSDDSLYGYTF; d_call: .; v_call: TRBV5-1; cdr3_length: 13; j_call: TRBJ1-2; clone_size: .
cdr3_nt: TGTGCCAGCAGTATCGGAGGGGGCAGGGAGAATCAGCCCCAGCATTTT; cdr3_aa: CASSIGGGRENQPQHF; d_call: TRBD1; v_call: TRBV6-2/TRBV6-3; cdr3_length: 16; j_call: TRBJ1-5; clone_size: .
cdr3_nt: TGTGCCAGCAGTCTCCGGGACACCCGACCTTATGGCTACACCTTC; cdr3_aa: CASSLRDTRPYGYTF; d_call: .; v_call: TRBV6-2/TRBV6-3; cdr3_length: 15; j_call: TRBJ1-2; clone_size: .
cdr3_nt: TGCGCCAGCAGCTCCGGGGTGGTGAACAATGAGCAGTTCTTC; cdr3_aa: CASSSGVVNNEQFF; d_call: .; v_call: TRBV5-1; cdr3_length: 14; j_call: TRBJ2-1; clone_size: .
cdr3_nt: TGTGCCAGCAGTTACTTCGGCAGGGAGGCTGAAGCTTTCTTT; cdr3_aa: CASSYFGREAEAFF; d_call: .; v_call: TRBV6-2/TRBV6-3; cdr3_length: 14; j_call: TRBJ1-1; clone_size: few
cdr3_nt: TGTGCCAGTAGTATGGGACAGGCTGGCGGCTACACCTTC; cdr3_aa: CASSMGQAGGYTF; d_call: TRBD1; v_call: TRBV19; cdr3_length: 13; j_call: TRBJ1-2; clone_size: .
cdr3_nt: TGTGCCAGCAGTTTATGGCAGTCCAATCAGCCCCAGCATTTT; cdr3_aa: CASSLWQSNQPQHF; d_call: .; v_call: TRBV28; cdr3_length: 14; j_call: TRBJ1-5; clone_size: once
cdr3_nt: TGTGCCAGCAGCCGAGGTGGAGGGGATGGCACCGGGGAGCTGTTTTTT; cdr3_aa: CASSRGGGDGTGELFF; d_call: .; v_call: TRBV27; cdr3_length: 16; j_call: TRBJ2-2; clone_size: few
cdr3_nt: TGTGCCAGCAGCTTAGCAGGTGCTAGCTCCTACAATGAGCAGTTCTTC; cdr3_aa: CASSLAGASSYNEQFF; d_call: .; v_call: TRBV11-1; cdr3_length: 16; j_call: TRBJ2-1; clone_size: .
cdr3_nt: TGTGCCAGCAGTCGACAACAGGGTAAAGAGACCCAGTACTTC; cdr3_aa: CASSRQQGKETQYF; d_call: .; v_call: TRBV2; cdr3_length: 14; j_call: TRBJ2-5; clone_size: .